This T cell receptor (beta chain) was recovered during a study of T cells in Graves' hyperthyroidism and ophthalmopathy. Whole-study findings and limits: Model-based prediction identified ophthalmopathy a median 6.5 months prior to its onset. From stable hyperthyroidism, ophthalmopathy was set apart by a 13 V-J model. Most thyroid clonotypes expanded above 0.001 appeared in blood too.

The CDR3 contains 14 residues. CDR1 and CDR2 from the germline V gene are SGHNT and YYREEE (reference sequence). Trimming cost V 3 bases and J 5 bases; bases outside gene matches: 7. Exclusions: uncontrolled infection, other autoimmune disease, pregnancy, lactation. What was amplified from RNA transcripts were TCR beta CDR3 regions. The HTBI primer set drove a first-round RT-PCR of the TCR CDR3. TCRdb used MiXCR to reprocess the multiplex PCR reads, holding one entry per CDR3 protein. This table has over 650,000 distinct CDR3 sequences, about 45% appearing once. This clonotype has only a few counts. What it binds is unknown.

This clonotype originated in an adult man with Graves' disease, either hyperthyroidism or ophthalmopathy (not recorded which). What was sequenced was peripheral blood or thyroid tissue (not recorded which). This chain uses TRBV5-4 with TRBJ2-7; 8 bases map to TRBD2. CDR3 sequence: CASSSSGSVNEQYF. DNA for the CDR3: TGTGCCAGCAGCTCCAGCGGGAGTGTGAACGAGCAGTACTTC.